Listed below are T cell receptor beta chains from one sample, sequenced in a study of radiotherapy plus CTLA-4 blockade in lung cancer. Measured with immunoSEQ multiplex PCR; TCRdb has only the in-frame clones, and not every one. The sample includes 20,000 to 30,000 clones, about four fifths of them seen just once. Sequencing used peripheral blood, obtained from a patient treated with radiotherapy plus ipilimumab. These receptors were taken from a human donor with non-small cell lung cancer that progressed on radiotherapy plus ipilimumab. Both conserved end residues are part of each CDR3. Fields, in order: D gene, J gene, clone size, V gene, CDR3 DNA, CDR3 protein. The D gene is left open where the match is weak. The size field is filled for only some rows; it gives once, few, many or a size class.

>TRBD2|TRBJ2-5|few|TRBV6-1
TGTGCCAGCAGTGAAAGTAGGTGGCGGGAGCTGGTTGAGACCCAGTACTTC
CASSESRWRELVETQYF
>NA|TRBJ2-7|NA|TRBV6-5
TGTGCCAGCAGTGCCCCCGACTACGAGCAGTACTTC
CASSAPDYEQYF
>NA|TRBJ1-4|NA|TRBV5-5
TGTGCCAGCAGCTTGGTATCAAATGAAAAACTGTTTTTT
CASSLVSNEKLFF
>TRBD2|TRBJ2-1|NA|TRBV19
TGTGCCAGTAGTATAGGGGGTAGCGGGGGGCACAATGAGCAGTTCTTC
CASSIGGSGGHNEQFF
>TRBD1|TRBJ1-4|NA|TRBV9
TGTGCCAGCAGCAGCGGGAGAGGGGACAGGAATGAAAAACTGTTTTTT
CASSSGRGDRNEKLFF
>NA|TRBJ2-5|NA|TRBV29-1
TGCAGCGTGCGACACGCTGAAGAGACCCAGTACTTC
CSVRHAEETQYF
>TRBD2|TRBJ2-7|NA|TRBV14
TGTGCCAGCAGTAAGATCGGAGCTAGCGGGGGATACGAGCAGTACTTC
CASSKIGASGGYEQYF
>NA|TRBJ2-7|NA|TRBV18
TGTGCCAGCTCTCCTGAAGGCGAGCAGTACTTC
CASSPEGEQYF
>NA|TRBJ1-6|NA|TRBV28
TGTGCCAGCAGTTTATTTGGGGGCAATTCACCCCTCCACTTT
CASSLFGGNSPLHF
>TRBD2|TRBJ2-5|NA|TRBV5-1
TGCGCCAGCAGTCCGATGACTAGCGGGGGGTTGCAAGAGACCCAGTACTTC
CASSPMTSGGLQETQYF
>TRBD1|TRBJ1-2|NA|TRBV29-1
TGCAGCGTTGAGGTCCAGGACAGGGGGCCCTATGGCTACACCTTC
CSVEVQDRGPYGYTF
>TRBD1|TRBJ2-7|NA|TRBV7-6
TGTGCCAGCAGCTCCGCCGGGACAGGGGGCTCCGACGAGCAGTACTTC
CASSSAGTGGSDEQYF
>TRBD2|TRBJ2-1|NA|TRBV28
TGTGCCAGCAGTTTCCTAGCGGGAGGGCAAAATGAGCAGTTCTTC
CASSFLAGGQNEQFF
>NA|TRBJ2-2|NA|TRBV2
TGTGCCAGCAGCCCCCCGGGATGGGGTGGGGCCGGGGAGCTGTTTTTT
CASSPPGWGGAGELFF
>TRBD1|TRBJ1-6|once|TRBV18
TGTGCCAGCTCACCACCAGGGTCGACAGGGGGATCACCCCTCCACTTT
CASSPPGSTGGSPLHF
>NA|TRBJ2-3|NA|TRBV7-8
TGTGCCAGCAGCACCCGACCTTTGGATACGCAGTATTTT
CASSTRPLDTQYF
>NA|TRBJ2-7|NA|TRBV10-1
TGCGCCAGCAGTGAGGGTGCCGGGCCCACGTACTTC
CASSEGAGPTYF
>TRBD2|TRBJ2-5|NA|TRBV28
TGTGCCAGCAGTTCTTGGCTAGCGGGCCAAGAGACCCAGTACTTC
CASSSWLAGQETQYF
>NA|TRBJ1-1|NA|TRBV18
TGTGCCAGCTCACCAAGCCAGTGGAACACTGAAGCTTTCTTT
CASSPSQWNTEAFF
>TRBD1|TRBJ1-5|NA|TRBV7-9
TGTGCCAGCAGCTTAGTGGGGACAGGGTATCAGCCCCAGCATTTT
CASSLVGTGYQPQHF
>TRBD1|TRBJ1-6|NA|TRBV6-6
TGTGCCAGCCAGGGGGGGAATTCACCCCTCCACTTT
CASQGGNSPLHF
>NA|TRBJ2-2|NA|TRBV4-1
TGCGCCAGCAGCCAAGATCCCGGGTCCAGCACCGGGGAGCTGTTTTTT
CASSQDPGSSTGELFF
>TRBD1|TRBJ1-5|NA|TRBV6-4
TGTGCCAGCAGTGATTCTTGGGACAGAACCTTAAGCAATCAGCCCCAGCATTTT
CASSDSWDRTLSNQPQHF
>NA|TRBJ1-4|NA|TRBV19
TGTGCCAGTAGTCGAGGGGTAGAGGAAAAACTGTTTTTT
CASSRGVEEKLFF
>NA|TRBJ2-6|NA|TRBV27
TGTGCCAGCAGTTTATACCGGGAAGGTGGGGCCAACGTCCTGACTTTC
CASSLYREGGANVLTF
>TRBD2|TRBJ2-1|NA|TRBV28
TGTGCCAGCAGTTTACCTAGCGGGAGGGCCAATGAGCAGTTCTTC
CASSLPSGRANEQFF
>TRBD1|TRBJ2-7|few|TRBV19
TGTGCCAGTAGTGACCCCTCCGGGACAGGGGTCTCGGAGCAGTACTTC
CASSDPSGTGVSEQYF
>NA|TRBJ2-5|NA|TRBV9
TGTGCCAGCAGCGTAGGGGCGGGTAACCAAGAGACCCAGTACTTC
CASSVGAGNQETQYF
>NA|TRBJ2-3|NA|TRBV7-6
TGTGCCAGCAGCTCGACAGGCTCCACAGATACGCAGTATTTT
CASSSTGSTDTQYF
>NA|TRBJ1-1|few|TRBV27
TGTGCCAGCAGTTTATATAGGAACACTGAAGCTTTCTTT
CASSLYRNTEAFF
>NA|TRBJ2-3|NA|TRBV5-1
TGCGCCAGCAGCTTGGGAGGGGGGAGCACAGATACGCAGTATTTT
CASSLGGGSTDTQYF
>NA|TRBJ2-7|once|TRBV15
TGTGCCACCAGCAGAGAGATGCGGGTAGTCTACGAGCAGTACTTC
CATSREMRVVYEQYF
>TRBD2|TRBJ2-1|NA|TRBV28
TGTGCCAGCAGTTCCCCCGGACTAGCGGGAGGGAACTACAATGAGCAGTTCTTC
CASSSPGLAGGNYNEQFF
>NA|TRBJ2-1|few|TRBV9
TGTGCCAGCAGCTCTAACGACCTGGGAAATGAGCAGTTCTTC
CASSSNDLGNEQFF
>NA|TRBJ1-2|NA|TRBV5-1
TGCGCCAGCAGCTTGGCCGGAGGGGACGGCTACACCTTC
CASSLAGGDGYTF
>NA|TRBJ1-5|NA|TRBV7-9
TGTGCCAGCAGCTTAAGTTACGGGCATCAGCCCCAGCATTTT
CASSLSYGHQPQHF
>NA|TRBJ2-5|NA|TRBV4-2
TGTGCCAGCAGCCAAGGAGGGGCCTCAGGAGAGACCCAGTACTTC
CASSQGGASGETQYF
>NA|TRBJ2-7|medium-sized|TRBV7-8
TGTGCCAGCAGCTTCCAGGGCTACGAGCAGTACTTC
CASSFQGYEQYF
>NA|TRBJ1-3|few|TRBV28
TGTGCCAGCAACTTCGGGGTAGGAAACACCATATATTTT
CASNFGVGNTIYF
>TRBD1|TRBJ2-5|NA|TRBV28
TGTGCCAGCAGTTTATTGTCGGACAGGGCCTTCCAAGAGACCCAGTACTTC
CASSLLSDRAFQETQYF
>NA|TRBJ2-5|NA|TRBV18
TGTGCCAGCTCACCCGGGCGGGCAGAGACCCAGTACTTC
CASSPGRAETQYF
>TRBD2|TRBJ2-1|NA|TRBV10-2
TGCGCCAGCAGCGGCGAACTAGCGGGCGGATACAATGAGCAGTTCTTC
CASSGELAGGYNEQFF
>NA|TRBJ2-5|few|TRBV28
TGTGCCAGCAGTTTGGGGGGGCAGGGAGAGACCCAGTACTTC
CASSLGGQGETQYF
>NA|TRBJ2-7|NA|TRBV27
TGTGCCAGCAGAGGTGGTTACGAGCAGTACTTC
CASRGGYEQYF
>NA|TRBJ2-4|once|TRBV4-1
TGCGCCAGCAGCCAAGGCTTCCGGGAGCGAAACATTCAGTACTTC
CASSQGFRERNIQYF
>NA|TRBJ2-3|NA|TRBV5-1
TGCGCCAGCGGCCGGCGGCTATCGAGCACAGATACGCAGTATTTT
CASGRRLSSTDTQYF
>NA|TRBJ1-4|NA|TRBV29-1
TGCAGCGTTGGGGGCCGACAGAGCAATGAAAAACTGTTTTTT
CSVGGRQSNEKLFF
>NA|TRBJ2-3|NA|TRBV4-1
TGCGCCAGCAGCGTCGGGGGTCTGGGAACAGATACGCAGTATTTT
CASSVGGLGTDTQYF
>NA|TRBJ2-2|NA|TRBV18
TGTGCCAGCTCACCCGGGACGACGAACACCGGGGAGCTGTTTTTT
CASSPGTTNTGELFF
>TRBD2|TRBJ2-1|NA|TRBV2
TGTGCCAGCCAAGGGCTAGCGGTAGTTAATGAGCAGTTCTTC
CASQGLAVVNEQFF
>NA|TRBJ1-6|NA|TRBV6-5
TGTGCCAGCACCTATTCGGGGGGCGAAGATTCACCCCTCCACTTT
CASTYSGGEDSPLHF
>NA|TRBJ1-2|NA|TRBV29-1
TGCAGCGTGGCTGGCGAAAGGGGACGGACCTATGGCTACACCTTC
CSVAGERGRTYGYTF
>NA|TRBJ1-2|NA|TRBV4-3
TGCGCCAGCAGCCTTACAATGACGACTAACTATGGCTACACCTTC
CASSLTMTTNYGYTF